This TCR beta chain was sequenced for a study of blood T cells in healthy people across ages. Findings of the study overall: Any changes in expanded clonotypes were possibly confounded, as donor CMV status remained unknown.

Notes on this clonotype: As yet, its antigen is unknown.

The use of a sample-barcoded 5' primer and a J-beta primer mix characterized a second PCR of about 6 to 11 cycles. TCRdb ran MiXCR on the 5' RACE reads and lists one entry per CDR3 protein. The sample records hundreds of thousands of distinct CDR3 sequences, roughly 44% being singletons. This TCR came from a man aged 55-75 years in good health. Sequencing was performed on blood.

The CDR3 region has the DNA TGTGCCAGCAGCTCACGTGGGGCAGCCACTGAAGCTTTCTTT. This codes for CASSSRGAATEAFF. The V call is TRBV11-2, the J call TRBJ1-1, with D possibly matching TRBD1 (5 bases). The germline V gene has CDR1 SGHAT and CDR2 FQNNGV. Trimming left V 4 bases short and J 4 bases short, with 13 bases between. CDR3 length equals 14 residues.